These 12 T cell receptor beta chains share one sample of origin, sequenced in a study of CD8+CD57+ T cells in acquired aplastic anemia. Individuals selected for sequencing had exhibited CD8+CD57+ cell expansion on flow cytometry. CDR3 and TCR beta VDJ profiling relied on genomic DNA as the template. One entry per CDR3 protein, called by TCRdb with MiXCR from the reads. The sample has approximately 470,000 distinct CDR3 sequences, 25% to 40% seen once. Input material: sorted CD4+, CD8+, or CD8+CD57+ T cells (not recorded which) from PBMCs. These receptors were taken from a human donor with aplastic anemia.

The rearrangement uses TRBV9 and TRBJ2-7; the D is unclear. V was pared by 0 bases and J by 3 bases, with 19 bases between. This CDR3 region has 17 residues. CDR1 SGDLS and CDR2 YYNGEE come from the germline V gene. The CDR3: CASSVGPEQTPLYEQYF. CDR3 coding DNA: TGTGCCAGCAGCGTAGGACCTGAACAGACCCCCCTCTACGAGCAGTACTTC. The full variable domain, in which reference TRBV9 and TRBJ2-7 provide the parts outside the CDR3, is DSGVTQTPKHLITATGQRVTLRCSPRSGDLSVYWYQQSLDQGLQFLIQYYNGEERAKGNILERFSAQQFPDLHSELNLSSLELGDSALYFCASSVGPEQTPLYEQYFGPGTRLTVT.

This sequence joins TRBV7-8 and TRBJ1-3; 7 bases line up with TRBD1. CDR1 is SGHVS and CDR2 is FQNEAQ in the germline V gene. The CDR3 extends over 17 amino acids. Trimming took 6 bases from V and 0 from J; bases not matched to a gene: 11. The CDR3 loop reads CASSNTGTANSGNTIYF. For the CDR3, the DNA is TGTGCCAGCAGTAATACCGGGACAGCGAACTCTGGAAACACCATATATTTT.

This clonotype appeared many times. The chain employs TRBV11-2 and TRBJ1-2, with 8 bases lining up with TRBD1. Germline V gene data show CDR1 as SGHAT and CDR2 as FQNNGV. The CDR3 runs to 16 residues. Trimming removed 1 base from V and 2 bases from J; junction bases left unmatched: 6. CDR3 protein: CASSLGGTGMNYGYTF. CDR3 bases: TGTGCCAGCAGCTTAGGGGGGACAGGAATGAACTATGGCTACACCTTC.

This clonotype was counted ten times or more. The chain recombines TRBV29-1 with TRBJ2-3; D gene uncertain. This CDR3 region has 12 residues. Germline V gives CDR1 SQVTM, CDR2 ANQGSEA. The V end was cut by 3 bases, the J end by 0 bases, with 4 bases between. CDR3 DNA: TGCAGCGTTGATACGAGCACAGATACGCAGTATTTT. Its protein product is CSVDTSTDTQYF.

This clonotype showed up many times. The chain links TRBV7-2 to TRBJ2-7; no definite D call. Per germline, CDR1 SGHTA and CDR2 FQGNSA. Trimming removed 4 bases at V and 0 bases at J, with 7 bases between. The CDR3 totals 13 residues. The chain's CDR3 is CASSSLSSYEQYF. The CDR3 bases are TGTGCCAGCAGCTCTTTGAGCTCCTACGAGCAGTACTTC. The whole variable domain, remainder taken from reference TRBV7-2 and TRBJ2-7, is GAGVSQSPSNKVTEKGKDVELRCDPISGHTALYWYRQSLGQGLEFLIYFQGNSAPDKSGLPSDRFSAERTGGSVSTLTIQRTQQEDSAVYLCASSSLSSYEQYFGPGTRLTVT.

CDR3 DNA: TGTGCCAGTCGAGAGACTAGCGGGAGAACAGATACGCAGTATTTT. Translation: CASRETSGRTDTQYF. This sequence joins TRBV10-3 and TRBJ2-3, with 12 bases identical to TRBD2. The V segment lost 10 bases and the J segment 3 bases; nucleotides outside the gene matches: 8. Germline CDR1 and CDR2: ENHRY and SYGVKD. The CDR3 sequence is 15 residues long.

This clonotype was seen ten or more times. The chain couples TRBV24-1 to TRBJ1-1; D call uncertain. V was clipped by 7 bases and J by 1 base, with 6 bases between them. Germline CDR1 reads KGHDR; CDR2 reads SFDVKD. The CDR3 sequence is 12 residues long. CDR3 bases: TGTGCCACCAGACGGCCGAACACTGAAGCTTTCTTT. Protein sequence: CATRRPNTEAFF.

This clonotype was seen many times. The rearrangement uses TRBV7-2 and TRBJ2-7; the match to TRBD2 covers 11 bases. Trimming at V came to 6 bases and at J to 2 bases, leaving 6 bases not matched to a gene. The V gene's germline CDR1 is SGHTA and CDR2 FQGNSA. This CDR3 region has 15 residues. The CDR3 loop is CASRVSGGEAYEQYF. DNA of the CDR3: TGTGCCAGCAGAGTTAGCGGGGGGGAAGCCTACGAGCAGTACTTC.

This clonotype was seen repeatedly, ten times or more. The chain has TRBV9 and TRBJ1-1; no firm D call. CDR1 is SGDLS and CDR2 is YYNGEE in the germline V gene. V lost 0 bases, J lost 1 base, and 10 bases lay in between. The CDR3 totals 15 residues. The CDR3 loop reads CASSVEPLRNTEAFF. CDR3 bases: TGTGCCAGCAGCGTAGAACCCCTTAGGAACACTGAAGCTTTCTTT. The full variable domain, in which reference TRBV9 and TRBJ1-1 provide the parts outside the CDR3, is DSGVTQTPKHLITATGQRVTLRCSPRSGDLSVYWYQQSLDQGLQFLIQYYNGEERAKGNILERFSAQQFPDLHSELNLSSLELGDSALYFCASSVEPLRNTEAFFGQGTRLTVV.

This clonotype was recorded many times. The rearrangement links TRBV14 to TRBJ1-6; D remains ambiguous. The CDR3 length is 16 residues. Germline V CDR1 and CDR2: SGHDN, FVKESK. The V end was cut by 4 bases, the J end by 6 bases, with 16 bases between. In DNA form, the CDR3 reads TGTGCCAGCAGCCTCCTGCCTGGACCGTCTAATTCACCCCTCCACTTT. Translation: CASSLLPGPSNSPLHF.

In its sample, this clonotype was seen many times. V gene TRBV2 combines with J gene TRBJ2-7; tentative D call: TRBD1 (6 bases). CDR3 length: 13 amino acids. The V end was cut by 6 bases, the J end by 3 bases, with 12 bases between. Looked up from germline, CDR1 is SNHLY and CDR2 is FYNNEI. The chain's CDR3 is CASRAGQLYEQYF. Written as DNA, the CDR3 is TGTGCCAGCAGAGCCGGACAGCTCTACGAGCAGTACTTC.

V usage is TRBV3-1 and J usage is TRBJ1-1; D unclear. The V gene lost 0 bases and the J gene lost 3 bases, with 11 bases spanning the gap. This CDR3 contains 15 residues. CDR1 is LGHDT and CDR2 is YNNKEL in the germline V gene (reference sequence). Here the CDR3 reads CASSQDGSWYTEAFF. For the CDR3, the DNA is TGTGCCAGCAGCCAAGATGGGTCGTGGTACACTGAAGCTTTCTTT.